This T cell receptor (beta chain) was found in a study of vaccination effects on CD4 cells after COVID-19. Study-wide background: Two doses of BNT162b2 or mRNA-1273 vaccine were administered to participants.

TCRdb keeps only in-frame clones here, not all; method: immunoSEQ multiplex PCR. The data hold around 55,000 clones, with roughly 70% observed a single time. Sequencing was preceded by expansion of antigen-specific CD4+ T cells with viral peptide pools in the ViraFEST assay. Culture lasted about nine days before CD4+ T cell isolation. Nobody among the vaccine recipients had prior SARS-CoV-2 infection (nucleocapsid antibodies were negative). Regarding the study as a whole: Healthy vaccinees showed cross-reactivity with common cold coronaviruses in only 1 of 255 vaccine-induced clones.

Concerning this clone: Its antigen is unidentified.

Sequences were derived from CD4+ T cells from PBMCs cultured with SARS-CoV-2 spike peptides, sampled before COVID-19 vaccination. The receptor comes from a human donor who received a COVID-19 vaccine.

This chain's CDR3 is CASSQNPGYGETQYF. In DNA form, the CDR3 reads TGTGCCAGCAGCCAAAACCCCGGTTATGGAGAGACCCAGTACTTC. The gene calls are TRBV4-2 and TRBJ2-5, with D hard to call. Germline-derived CDR1 and CDR2 are LGHNA and YNFKEQ. The V gene lost 2 bases and the J gene lost 4 bases, with 14 bases spanning the gap. This CDR3 contains 15 residues.